A single sample is the source of the 5 T cell receptor beta chains below, sequenced in a study of beta chain features in type 1 diabetes. Expressed TCRB transcripts were sequenced because the isolated RNA had all been reverse transcribed beforehand. Data came from immunoSEQ multiplex PCR; TCRdb stores just in-frame clones and leaves some out. The sample holds fewer than 900,000 clones, about 17% seen once. Material: naive CD4+ T cells from blood. The receptors originated from a woman aged 18-30 years in good health.

This clone has more than one count but fewer than ten. The CDR3 bases are TGTGCCAGCACAGTGACCGGGGAGCTGTTTTTT. Residues: CASTVTGELFF. V is TRBV28 and J is TRBJ2-2; D remains unclear. The V gene's germline CDR1 is MDHEN and CDR2 SYDVKM. The CDR3 has 11 residues. V lost 7 bases and J lost 5, with 5 bases in between.

This clone was picked up a small number of times. The chain's CDR3 is CSVEGGPRDEQFF. The CDR3 region has the DNA TGCAGCGTTGAGGGAGGGCCAAGGGATGAGCAGTTCTTC. The chain employs TRBV29-1 and TRBJ2-1, with 7 bases aligning to TRBD2. This CDR3 spans 13 amino acids. CDR1 is SQVTM, CDR2 ANQGSEA, per germline. V lost 3 bases and J lost 8; bases outside the gene matches: 7.

The rearrangement uses TRBV28 and TRBJ1-2; no clear D gene. CDR1 and CDR2 (germline): MDHEN, SYDVKM. Trimming removed 3 bases at V and 3 bases at J, with 11 bases between. This CDR3 is built from 14 residues. The CDR3 protein is CASSFPTGDYGYTF. The CDR3 DNA is TGTGCCAGCAGTTTCCCGACCGGGGACTATGGCTACACCTTC.

As for this clone: Other DNA sequences in the same sample also yield this CDR3. The rearrangement links TRBV27 to TRBJ2-3, with unresolved D. V dropped 6 bases and J dropped 3 bases, with 13 bases sitting between them. Germline assignment: CDR1 MNHEY and CDR2 SMNVEV (reference sequence). The CDR3 loop spans 14 amino acids. The CDR3 sequence: CASSTQASTDTQYF. CDR3 bases: TGTGCCAGCAGCACCCAGGCTAGTACAGATACGCAGTATTTT.

The rearrangement joins TRBV6-5 to TRBJ2-1; 9 bases fit TRBD2. The CDR3 length is 15 residues. Germline V gene data show CDR1 as MNHEY and CDR2 as SVGAGI. With 4 bases clipped from V and 12 bases from J, the junction kept 13 bases outside the gene matches. CDR3 in amino acids: CASSLLAGPTMGQFF. The DNA for the CDR3 is TGTGCCAGCAGTTTGCTAGCGGGACCTACAATGGGGCAGTTCTTC.